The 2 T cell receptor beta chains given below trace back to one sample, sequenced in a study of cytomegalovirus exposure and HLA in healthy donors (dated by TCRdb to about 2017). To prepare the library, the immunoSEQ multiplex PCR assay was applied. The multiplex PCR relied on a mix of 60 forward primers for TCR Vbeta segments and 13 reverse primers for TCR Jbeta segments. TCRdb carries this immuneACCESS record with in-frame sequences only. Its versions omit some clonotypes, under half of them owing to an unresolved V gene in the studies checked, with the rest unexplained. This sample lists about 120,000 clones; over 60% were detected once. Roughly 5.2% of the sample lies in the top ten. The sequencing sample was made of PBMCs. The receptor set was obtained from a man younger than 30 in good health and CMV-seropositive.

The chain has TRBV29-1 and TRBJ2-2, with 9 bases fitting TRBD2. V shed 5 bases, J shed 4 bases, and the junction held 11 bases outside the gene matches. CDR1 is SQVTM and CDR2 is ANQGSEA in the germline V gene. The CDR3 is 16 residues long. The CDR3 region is CSVFGQAGGSTGELFF. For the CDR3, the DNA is TGCAGCGTTTTCGGTCAAGCGGGGGGCTCCACCGGGGAGCTGTTTTTT.

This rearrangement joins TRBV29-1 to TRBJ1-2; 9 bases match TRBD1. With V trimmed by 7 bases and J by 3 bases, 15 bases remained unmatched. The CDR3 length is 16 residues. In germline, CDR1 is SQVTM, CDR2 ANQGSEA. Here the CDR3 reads CSGIIFRDRADYGYTF. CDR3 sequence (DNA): TGCAGCGGGATAATTTTCCGGGACAGGGCGGACTATGGCTACACCTTC. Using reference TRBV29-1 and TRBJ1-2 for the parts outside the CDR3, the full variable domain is SAVISQKPSRDICQRGTSLTIQCQVDSQVTMMFWYRQQPGQSLTLIATANQGSEATYESGFVIDKFPISRPNLTFSTLTVSNMSPEDSSIYLCSGIIFRDRADYGYTFGSGTRLTVV.